The 17 T cell receptor beta chains given below trace back to one sample, sequenced in a study of radiation and T cells in renal cell carcinoma. Sequencing was performed with immunoSEQ multiplex PCR; in TCRdb, only in-frame clones are kept and a portion is missing. The data contain about 83,000 clones, around 78% of them singletons. Time point denoted: blood 4 weeks post-SBRT, at nephrectomy. Treatment denoted: 15 Gy SBRT to primary tumor, nephrectomy 4 weeks later. The starting material was blood, obtained from a patient whose treatment included radiotherapy and nephrectomy. These receptor sequences come from a woman aged 60 to 75 with renal cell carcinoma.

Worth noting for this clone: A much larger clone is a single base away; this may be a read error. The same CDR3 can be traced to other DNA sequences in this sample. The chain carries TRBV9 and TRBJ2-7; unclear D gene. Trimming left V 0 bases short and J 0 bases short, with 4 bases between. The CDR3 sequence is 13 residues long. The germline V gene encodes CDR1 SGDLS and CDR2 YYNGEE. CDR3 DNA sequence: TGTGCCAGCAGCGTAGGGGACTCCTACGAGCAGTACTTC. As protein: CASSVGDSYEQYF.

The CDR3 reads CATGTADHGANVLTF. Here the CDR3 DNA reads TGTGCCACCGGGACGGCCGACCACGGGGCCAACGTCCTGACTTTC. This chain joins TRBV15 and TRBJ2-6; the D call may be TRBD1 or TRBD2 (5 bases each). Between the trimmed V and J ends, which lost 8 bases and 4 bases, there was a span of 15 bases. The CDR3 spans 15 residues. Germline CDR1 is LNHNV and CDR2 is YYDKDF (reference sequence).

The chain joins TRBV2 to TRBJ1-2, with a weak D call TRBD1 (6 bases). The CDR3 has 14 residues. The germline V gene has CDR1 SNHLY and CDR2 FYNNEI. V was pared by 5 bases and J by 1 base, with 11 bases between. The CDR3 here is CASSPRDNNYGYTF. The CDR3 bases are TGTGCCAGCAGTCCACGGGACAATAACTATGGCTACACCTTC.

In this sample, this clone turned up a few times. This chain links TRBV7-9 with TRBJ1-1; perhaps TRBD1 as D (5 bases). Between the trimmed V and J ends, which lost 0 bases and 3 bases, there was a span of 11 bases. Germline-derived CDR1 and CDR2 are SEHNR and FQNEAQ (reference sequence). The CDR3 covers 15 residues. CDR3 sequence: CASSLAGAGDTEAFF. CDR3 bases: TGTGCCAGCAGCTTAGCAGGGGCGGGGGACACTGAAGCTTTCTTT.

The chain links TRBV6-1 to TRBJ1-5, with no clear D. The CDR3 consists of 14 residues. The V and J ends lost 5 bases and 2 bases respectively, with 10 bases between them. Germline V gives CDR1 MNHNS, CDR2 SASEGT. CDR3 nucleotide sequence: TGTGCCAGCAGTACACGCGGGGGCAATCAGCCCCAGCATTTT. This codes for CASSTRGGNQPQHF.

The sample holds a few counts of this clone. The chain employs TRBV13 and TRBJ2-7, with D maybe TRBD2 (5 bases). In germline, CDR1 is PRHDT, CDR2 FYEKMQ (reference sequence). The CDR3 has 13 amino acids. Trimming cost V 3 bases and J 3 bases, with 9 bases left between them. As DNA, the CDR3 is TGTGCCAGCAGCTTGACTAAAAACTACGAGCAGTACTTC. Protein sequence: CASSLTKNYEQYF.

The V gene is TRBV28, the J gene TRBJ2-3; D perhaps matches TRBD1 (6 bases). The CDR3 runs to 14 residues. Germline CDR1 is MDHEN and CDR2 is SYDVKM. Trimming pared 5 bases from V and 0 bases from J, leaving 9 bases between. The CDR3 loop is CASSRDTSTDTQYF. CDR3 sequence (DNA): TGTGCCAGCAGTAGGGACACTAGCACAGATACGCAGTATTTT.

The chain has TRBV27 and TRBJ2-5; TRBD1 agrees at 9 bases. Germline-derived CDR1 and CDR2 are MNHEY and SMNVEV (reference sequence). V dropped 3 bases and J dropped 7; count of bases not matched to a gene: 9. This CDR3 spans 15 amino acids. The CDR3: CASSFNGQGKGTQYF. The CDR3 coding sequence is TGTGCCAGCAGTTTTAACGGACAGGGGAAGGGGACCCAGTACTTC.

The gene calls are TRBV28 and TRBJ1-2, with TRBD1 matching 7 bases. V shed 2 bases, J shed 4 bases, and the junction held 4 bases outside the gene matches. The CDR3 has 14 residues. CDR1 MDHEN and CDR2 SYDVKM come from the germline V gene. This CDR3 reads CASSLGRGSYGYTF. The CDR3 DNA is TGTGCCAGCAGTTTAGGCAGGGGGTCCTATGGCTACACCTTC.

V usage is TRBV19 and J usage is TRBJ2-1, with D hard to call. The V gene lost 1 base and the J gene lost 0 bases, with 10 bases spanning the gap. Germline-derived CDR1 and CDR2 are LNHDA and SQIVND (reference sequence). This CDR3 region has 16 residues. The CDR3 DNA sequence: TGTGCCAGTAGTATAGTACAAATGAGCTCCTACAATGAGCAGTTCTTC. Amino acids: CASSIVQMSSYNEQFF.

This chain connects TRBV5-1 to TRBJ1-4; the match to TRBD1 covers 10 bases. V lost 5 bases and J lost 8; bases outside the gene matches: 12. This CDR3 contains 16 residues. Per germline, CDR1 SGHRS and CDR2 YFSETQ. CDR3 sequence: CASRRASGTGEEKLFF. The DNA for the CDR3 is TGCGCCAGCAGGCGGGCTTCCGGGACAGGGGAAGAAAAACTGTTTTTT.

The chain combines TRBV4-1 with TRBJ1-5; 11 positions match TRBD1. The CDR3 totals 17 residues. The V and J ends lost 1 base and 6 bases, in that order; junction bases with no gene match: 8. Germline CDR1 and CDR2: MGHRA and YSYEKL. This CDR3 is CASSQARTGGGSQPQHF. CDR3 sequence (DNA): TGCGCCAGCAGCCAAGCCAGGACAGGGGGCGGCAGTCAGCCCCAGCATTTT.

The chain links TRBV27 to TRBJ2-5; 8 positions agree with TRBD1. J gave up 5 bases and V 10 bases, and 15 bases lay outside the gene matches. This CDR3 has 15 amino acids. Germline CDR1 is MNHEY and CDR2 is SMNVEV (reference sequence). The CDR3 bases are TGTGCCACCAAAATTCGACAGGGGATAAGGGAGACCCAGTACTTC. Its translation is CATKIRQGIRETQYF.

The chain links TRBV19 to TRBJ2-1, with a possible D match to TRBD1 (5 bases). The germline V gene encodes CDR1 LNHDA and CDR2 SQIVND (reference sequence). V was cut by 2 bases and J by 2 bases, with 10 bases left in between. This CDR3 has 15 residues. CDR3 sequence: CASSIPGRPYNEQFF. The CDR3, as DNA: TGTGCCAGTAGTATACCAGGGCGCCCCTACAATGAGCAGTTCTTC. The full variable domain, completed using reference TRBV19 and TRBJ2-1, is DGGITQSPKYLFRKEGQNVTLSCEQNLNHDAMYWYRQDPGQGLRLIYYSQIVNDFQKGDIAEGYSVSREKKESFPLTVTSAQKNPTAFYLCASSIPGRPYNEQFFGPGTRLTVL.

The chain has TRBV6-5 and TRBJ1-6; 8 bases line up with TRBD1. The CDR3 has 15 amino acids. CDR1 and CDR2 from the germline V gene are MNHEY and SVGAGI. V trimming: 3 bases; J trimming: 8 bases; junction bases outside the gene matches: 6. CDR3 region: CASSYGQGGHSPLHF. The CDR3 region has the DNA TGTGCCAGCAGTTATGGACAGGGTGGACATTCACCCCTCCACTTT.

The V gene is TRBV7-9, the J gene TRBJ2-7; D is ambiguous. Trimming pared 2 bases from V and 1 base from J, leaving 6 bases between. The CDR3 runs 13 residues. Germline V CDR1 and CDR2: SEHNR, FQNEAQ (reference sequence). CDR3 nucleotide sequence: TGTGCCAGCAGCTTACCTGGTTCCTACGAGCAGTACTTC. This sequence encodes CASSLPGSYEQYF.

The V call is TRBV9, the J call TRBJ1-2; D call uncertain. The V gene's germline CDR1 is SGDLS and CDR2 YYNGEE. Trimming took off 0 bases at V and 5 bases at J, with 14 bases between the two ends. The CDR3 loop spans 15 amino acids. This chain's CDR3 is CASSVEQTYLYGYTF. The CDR3 DNA reads TGTGCCAGCAGCGTAGAACAAACCTACCTTTATGGCTACACCTTC.